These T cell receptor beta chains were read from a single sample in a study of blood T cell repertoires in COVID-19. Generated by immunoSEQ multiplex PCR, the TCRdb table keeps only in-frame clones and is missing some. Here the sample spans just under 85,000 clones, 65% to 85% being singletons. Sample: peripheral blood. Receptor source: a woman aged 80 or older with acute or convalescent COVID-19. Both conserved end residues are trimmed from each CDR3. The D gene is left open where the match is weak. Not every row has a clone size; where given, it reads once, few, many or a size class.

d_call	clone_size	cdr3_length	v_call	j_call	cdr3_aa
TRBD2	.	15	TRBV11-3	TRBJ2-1	ASSATSGRAKVHEQF
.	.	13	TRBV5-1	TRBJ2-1	ASSLRPGLRHEQF
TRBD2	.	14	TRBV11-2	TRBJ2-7	ASSPRGGRASYEQY
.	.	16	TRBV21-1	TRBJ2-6	ASTLGAGGASGANVLT
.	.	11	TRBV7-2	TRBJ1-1	ASSLTENTEAF
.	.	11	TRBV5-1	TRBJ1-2	ASSLAGTGGYT
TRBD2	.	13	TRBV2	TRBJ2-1	ASSAGTSGRNEQF
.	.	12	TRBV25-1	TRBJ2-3	ASTETASTDTQY
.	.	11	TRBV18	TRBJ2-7	ASSPASDYEQY
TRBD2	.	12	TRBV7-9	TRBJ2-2	ASSRLREAGELF
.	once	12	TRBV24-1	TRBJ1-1	ATSGWGPEDRAF
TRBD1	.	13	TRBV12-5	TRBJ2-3	ASGPDRGRIDTQY
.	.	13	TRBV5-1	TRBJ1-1	ASSSGGGGDTEAF
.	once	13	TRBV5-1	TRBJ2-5	ASNAPGLGGETQY
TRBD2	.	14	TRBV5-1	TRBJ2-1	ASSLAPSGRSNEQF
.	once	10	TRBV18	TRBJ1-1	ASSSDFTEAF
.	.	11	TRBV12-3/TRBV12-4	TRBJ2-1	ASSLTQVNEQF
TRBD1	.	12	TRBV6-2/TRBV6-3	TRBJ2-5	ASSTRQGPETQY
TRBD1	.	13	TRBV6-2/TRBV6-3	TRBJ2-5	ASSYDLGGQGTQY
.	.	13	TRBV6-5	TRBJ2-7	ASSYSVGGSYEQY
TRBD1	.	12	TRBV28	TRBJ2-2	ASSSDRENGELF
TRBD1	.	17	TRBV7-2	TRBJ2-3	ASSLYGTGGYSYTDTQY
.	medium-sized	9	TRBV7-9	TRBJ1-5	ASSLDGEQH